The 14 T cell receptor beta chains below come from one sample, sequenced in a study of CD8 T cells in ankylosing spondylitis. TCRdb reprocessed the 5' RACE reads via MiXCR and lists one record per CDR3 protein. The table lists approximately 200,000 distinct CDR3 sequences, roughly 13% of them singletons. The sample was blood, either unsorted or a sorted T cell fraction (not recorded which). The receptor set was obtained from a female donor with ankylosing spondylitis or in good health (not recorded which).

Only a few counts were recorded for this clonotype. This chain uses TRBV7-8 with TRBJ2-5, with D hard to call. The CDR3 runs to 15 residues. The ends were cut back, 3 bases at V and 4 bases at J, with 15 bases in the middle. Germline values: CDR1 SGHVS, CDR2 FQNEAQ. CDR3 protein: CASSLSRPPRETQYF. Here the CDR3 DNA reads TGTGCCAGCAGCTTGAGCCGCCCACCAAGAGAGACCCAGTACTTC.

This clonotype was seen at least ten times. This chain connects TRBV15 to TRBJ1-1; D is unresolved. Germline CDR1 and CDR2: LNHNV and YYDKDF (reference sequence). V dropped 0 bases and J dropped 5 bases, with 7 bases sitting between them. The CDR3 loop spans 13 amino acids. DNA for the CDR3: TGTGCCACCAGCAGAGATCAGAGGACTGAAGCTTTCTTT. Translation gives CATSRDQRTEAFF. Complete variable domain (other parts from reference TRBV15 and TRBJ1-1): DAMVIQNPRYQVTQFGKPVTLSCSQTLNHNVMYWYQQKSSQAPKLLFHYYDKDFNNEADTPDNFQSRRPNTSFCFLDIRSPGLGDTAMYLCATSRDQRTEAFFGQGTRLTVV.

V is TRBV5-5 and J is TRBJ2-5, with D maybe TRBD1 (5 bases). The CDR3 extends over 15 amino acids. V was trimmed by 0 bases and J by 5 bases, leaving 14 bases between them. Per the germline V gene, CDR1 is SGHKS and CDR2 is YYEKEE (reference sequence). CDR3 nucleotide sequence: TGTGCCAGCAGCTTGGACTGGGGCATGGGGGAGACCCAGTACTTC. Its translation: CASSLDWGMGETQYF.

There are many counts of this clonotype. The V call is TRBV2, the J call TRBJ2-3; D might be TRBD2 (6 bases). Germline loops: CDR1 SNHLY, CDR2 FYNNEI. CDR3 length: 14 amino acids. V was cut by 2 bases and J by 5 bases, with 11 bases left in between. CDR3 nucleotide sequence: TGTGCCAGCAGTGAACGGGGGAAGGTAGATACGCAGTATTTT. It specifies CASSERGKVDTQYF.

This clonotype was detected many times. V is TRBV6-2 or TRBV6-3 and J is TRBJ2-1; perhaps TRBD1 as D (6 bases). The CDR3 contains 15 residues. Germline values: CDR1 MNHEY, CDR2 SVGEGT. With 4 bases removed from V and 4 bases from J, the gap between germline ends came to 14 bases. The CDR3 reads CASSSFGQLYNEQFF. The CDR3 coding sequence is TGTGCCAGCAGTTCCTTCGGACAGTTATACAATGAGCAGTTCTTC.

This clonotype came up many times. J is TRBJ2-7 and V is TRBV12-3 or TRBV12-4; the D is unclear. Trimming cost V 3 bases and J 0 bases, with 12 bases left between them. This CDR3 has 15 residues. The CDR3 region is CASSFMSRNSYEQYF. The CDR3 bases are TGTGCCAGCAGTTTCATGAGCAGAAACTCCTACGAGCAGTACTTC.

This rearrangement joins TRBV12-3 or TRBV12-4 to TRBJ2-7; the D is unclear. V gave up 6 bases and J gave up 3 bases, with 12 bases separating them. The CDR3 consists of 13 residues. CDR3 residues: CASSQDGHYEQYF. The CDR3 coding sequence is TGTGCCAGCAGCCAAGACGGTCACTACGAGCAGTACTTC.

There are many counts of this clonotype. The chain links TRBV11-3 to TRBJ2-1; D is unclear. Trimming pared 0 bases from V and 7 bases from J, leaving 10 bases between. This CDR3 comprises 14 residues. Looked up from germline, CDR1 is SGHNT and CDR2 is YENEEA. Here the CDR3 reads CASSLDGRLNEQFF. The CDR3 DNA follows: TGTGCCAGCAGCTTAGATGGTAGATTGAATGAGCAGTTCTTC. Together with reference TRBV11-3 and TRBJ2-1, the CDR3 gives the full variable domain: EAGVVQSPRYKIIEKKQPVAFWCNPISGHNTLYWYLQNLGQGPELLIRYENEEAVDDSQLPKDRFSAERLKGVDSTLKIQPAELGDSAVYLCASSLDGRLNEQFFGPGTRLTVL.

This clonotype has a handful of counts. This sequence joins TRBV12-3 or TRBV12-4 and TRBJ2-2; D ambiguous. The CDR3 consists of 14 residues. The V end was cut by 0 bases, the J end by 4 bases, with 6 bases between. In nucleotides, the CDR3 is TGTGCCAGCAGTTTAGCTGCGTCCACCGGGGAGCTGTTTTTT. Residues: CASSLAASTGELFF.

V usage is TRBV6-1 and J usage is TRBJ2-7; no definite D call. Germline CDR1 is MNHNS and CDR2 is SASEGT. The CDR3 length is 14 residues. Trimming left V 4 bases short and J 2 bases short, with 12 bases between. The CDR3 region has the DNA TGTGCCAGCAGTGCTCGAGACAAGCCCTACGAGCAGTACTTC. Amino acids: CASSARDKPYEQYF.

This clonotype appeared many times. The genes are TRBV20-1 and TRBJ1-2; 9 bases map to TRBD1. CDR1 DFQATT and CDR2 SNEGSKA come from the germline V gene (reference sequence). The J segment lost 6 bases and the V segment lost 4 bases, leaving 12 bases of the junction unmatched. There are 15 residues in the CDR3. This CDR3 reads CSATPPGTGINGYTF. The CDR3 DNA follows: TGCAGTGCTACACCCCCCGGGACAGGGATCAATGGCTACACCTTC.

This clonotype was observed a few times. The chain joins TRBV28 to TRBJ2-3; D not resolved. Germline CDR1 and CDR2: MDHEN and SYDVKM. V lost 2 bases and J lost 5, with 14 bases in between. The CDR3 consists of 15 residues. The CDR3 region is CASSLRDASRDTQYF. In DNA form, the CDR3 reads TGTGCCAGCAGTTTAAGAGATGCTAGTAGAGATACGCAGTATTTT.

At least ten counts were recorded for this clonotype. The V gene is TRBV4-3, the J gene TRBJ1-2, with a weak D call TRBD1 (5 bases). The CDR3 consists of 15 residues. Germline V lookup: CDR1 LGHNA, CDR2 YSLEER. Between the trimmed V and J ends, which lost 3 bases and 4 bases, there was a span of 15 bases. CDR3 sequence: CASSQTASSSYGYTF. In nucleotides, the CDR3 is TGCGCCAGCAGCCAGACAGCGTCCTCATCCTATGGCTACACCTTC.

This clonotype was counted a few times. V is TRBV20-1 and J is TRBJ1-5, with D unclear. The V end lost 3 bases, the J end lost 6 bases, and 15 bases lay between the germline ends. This CDR3 contains 14 residues. The germline V gene has CDR1 DFQATT and CDR2 SNEGSKA (reference sequence). CDR3 coding DNA: TGCAGTGCTAGGGTTGGGTACGACGCTCAGCCCCAGCATTTT. Residues: CSARVGYDAQPQHF.